The next 8 T cell receptor beta chains were all read from a single sample in a study of cytomegalovirus exposure and HLA in healthy donors. PCR used 60 Vbeta primers and 13 Jbeta primers. Measured with immunoSEQ multiplex PCR; TCRdb has only the in-frame clones, and not every one. Altogether under 150,000 clones are present, 70% to 85% being singletons, with the ten largest covering roughly 1.2%. The sample taken for sequencing was PBMCs. All receptors derive from a boy between 10 and 17 years old in good health and CMV-seronegative.

This chain joins TRBV11-3 and TRBJ2-7; D perhaps matches TRBD1 (6 bases). CDR1 and CDR2 (germline): SGHNT, YENEEA. This CDR3 region has 14 residues. V gave up 5 bases and J gave up 2 bases, with 13 bases separating them. CDR3 in amino acids: CASSLGRGTYEQYF. The CDR3 DNA reads as TGTGCCAGCAGCCTCGGCAGGGGAACCTACGAGCAGTACTTC.

The rearrangement uses TRBV7-9 and TRBJ2-7, with a weak D call TRBD2 (5 bases). The CDR3 totals 13 residues. From germline, CDR1 is SEHNR and CDR2 FQNEAQ (reference sequence). V was pared by 2 bases and J by 3 bases, with 8 bases between. CDR3 nucleotides: TGTGCCAGCAGCTTACGGGGTAGCTACGAGCAGTACTTC. Translating it yields CASSLRGSYEQYF.

The chain uses TRBV7-9 and TRBJ2-5, with 8 bases identical to TRBD2. This CDR3 is 14 amino acids long. Per germline, CDR1 SEHNR and CDR2 FQNEAQ (reference sequence). V was pared by 5 bases and J by 4 bases, with 6 bases of the junction left unmatched. CDR3 DNA sequence: TGTGCCAGCAGCAGCGGGAGCTCGGGAGAGACCCAGTACTTC. This translates into CASSSGSSGETQYF.

This clone was counted a few times. This chain uses TRBV7-2 with TRBJ1-2; TRBD1 is a possible D gene (5 bases). The CDR3 runs 14 residues. V was shortened by 7 bases and J by 6 bases, with 18 bases between the two germline ends. From germline, CDR1 is SGHTA and CDR2 FQGNSA. The CDR3 loop reads CASTQFGGLDGYTF. The DNA of the CDR3 is TGTGCCAGCACCCAATTCGGGGGTCTCGATGGCTACACCTTC. The complete variable domain, with remaining parts taken from reference TRBV7-2 and TRBJ1-2, reads GAGVSQSPSNKVTEKGKDVELRCDPISGHTALYWYRQSLGQGLEFLIYFQGNSAPDKSGLPSDRFSAERTGGSVSTLTIQRTQQEDSAVYLCASTQFGGLDGYTFGSGTRLTVV.

The V gene is TRBV5-1, the J gene TRBJ2-5; the match to TRBD1 covers 8 bases. Trimming at V came to 2 bases and at J to 7 bases, leaving 7 bases not matched to a gene. The CDR3 is made up of 14 amino acids. Germline V gene lookup returns CDR1 SGHRS and CDR2 YFSETQ. The CDR3 sequence: CASSLGQGGGTQYF. For the CDR3, the DNA is TGCGCCAGCAGCTTAGGACAGGGAGGCGGGACCCAGTACTTC.

This chain links TRBV29-1 with TRBJ2-2; 11 nucleotides line up with TRBD1. The CDR3 has 14 residues. Unmatched junction bases numbered 5, after V lost 4 bases and J lost 7 bases. Germline assignment: CDR1 SQVTM and CDR2 ANQGSEA. The CDR3 bases are TGCAGCGTTGGGACAGGGGGCTTAGGCGGGGAGCTGTTTTTT. This translates into CSVGTGGLGGELFF.

This clone was detected once. This chain uses TRBV9 with TRBJ2-7; 11 bases agree with TRBD2. V shed 0 bases, J shed 0 bases, and the junction held 11 bases outside the gene matches. CDR1 SGDLS and CDR2 YYNGEE come from the germline V gene. The CDR3 runs to 19 residues. CDR3: CASSVEGTSGSTSSYEQYF. The CDR3 nucleotides are TGTGCCAGCAGCGTAGAAGGAACTAGCGGGAGCACTTCCTCCTACGAGCAGTACTTC.

The chain is built from TRBV5-4 and TRBJ1-1; D is unresolved. This CDR3 has 15 amino acids. V shed 4 bases and J shed 0 bases, with 13 bases lying between them. The germline V gene has CDR1 SGHNT and CDR2 YYREEE (reference sequence). The DNA for the CDR3 is TGTGCCAGCAGCGGCGGAGGTCAGCTGAACACTGAAGCTTTCTTT. It specifies CASSGGGQLNTEAFF.